The present TCR beta chain was sequenced within a study of OX40 agonist ivuxolimab in advanced cancers. Study background: Prior therapy, whether anti-PD-1, anti-PD-L1 or anti-CTLA-4, was allowed, and less than 45% had some.

Sequenced by immunoSEQ multiplex PCR; TCRdb stores in-frame clones only, minus some. The table has some 150,000 clones, about nine tenths seen once. Findings and limits, study-wide: Antigen specificity was not determined for the expanded peripheral T cells.

After removal of 2 bases from V and 4 bases from J, the junction contained 4 bases not matched to a gene. Per the germline V gene, CDR1 is MNHEY and CDR2 is SMNVEV (reference sequence). The CDR3 is 15 residues long. Turning to this clone: Its antigen remains unknown.

The sequence came from an adult with an advanced solid tumor such as melanoma, head and neck, liver or kidney cancer. The J gene is TRBJ1-5, the V gene TRBV27; 8 bases are shared with TRBD1. Material: CD4+ or CD8+ T cells sorted from blood, obtained in a trial of the OX40 agonist ivuxolimab. CDR3 residues: CASSLAGQGNQPQHF. CDR3 coding DNA: TGTGCCAGCAGTTTAGCTGGACAGGGTAATCAGCCCCAGCATTTT.